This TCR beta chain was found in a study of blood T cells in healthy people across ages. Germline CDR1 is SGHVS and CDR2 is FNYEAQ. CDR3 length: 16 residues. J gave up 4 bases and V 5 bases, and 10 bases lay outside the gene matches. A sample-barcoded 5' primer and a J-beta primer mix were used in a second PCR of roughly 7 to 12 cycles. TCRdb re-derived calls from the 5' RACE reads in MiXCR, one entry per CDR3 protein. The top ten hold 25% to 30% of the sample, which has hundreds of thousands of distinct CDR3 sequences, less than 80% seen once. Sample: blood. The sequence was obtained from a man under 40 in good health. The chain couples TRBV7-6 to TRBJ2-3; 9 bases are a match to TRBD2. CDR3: CASSPWPSGAADTQYF. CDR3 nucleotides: TGTGCCAGCAGCCCCTGGCCTAGCGGGGCAGCAGATACGCAGTATTTT.